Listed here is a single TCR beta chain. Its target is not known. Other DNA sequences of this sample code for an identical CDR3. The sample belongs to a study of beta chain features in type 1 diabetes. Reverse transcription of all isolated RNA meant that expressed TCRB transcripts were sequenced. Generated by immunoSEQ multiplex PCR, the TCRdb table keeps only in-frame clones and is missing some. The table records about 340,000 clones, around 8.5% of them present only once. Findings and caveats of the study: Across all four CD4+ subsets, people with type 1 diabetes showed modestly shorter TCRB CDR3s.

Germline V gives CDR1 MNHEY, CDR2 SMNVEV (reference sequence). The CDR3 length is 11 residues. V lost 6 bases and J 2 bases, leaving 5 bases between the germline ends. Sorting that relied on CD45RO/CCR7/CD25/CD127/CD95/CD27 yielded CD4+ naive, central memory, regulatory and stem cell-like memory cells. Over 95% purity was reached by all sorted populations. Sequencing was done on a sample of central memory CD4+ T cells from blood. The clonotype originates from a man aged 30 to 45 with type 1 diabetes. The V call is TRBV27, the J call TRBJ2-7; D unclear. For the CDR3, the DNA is TGTGCCAGCAGCCGTACCTACGAGCAGTACTTC. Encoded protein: CASSRTYEQYF.